The entry below gives a single TCR beta chain sequence along with its context. Its antigen has not been determined. No clone much larger than this one lies a single base away; base qualities are absent. In total, 500 to 700 healthy bone marrow donors made up the cohort. At the time of sampling, every cohort member was nominally healthy, though immune exposures that went unrecorded were likely present. The donor tested CMV seropositive and was one of the 289 seropositive cohort members. Every donor gave a peripheral blood sample, and the peripheral blood mononuclear cells from that sample were used for TCR beta sequencing. The Qiagen DNeasy Blood Extraction Kit was used to extract genomic DNA from the blood cell samples. Receptor libraries were prepared by the immunoSEQ multiplex PCR assay. The multiplex PCR relied on a mix of 60 forward primers for TCR Vbeta segments and 13 reverse primers for TCR Jbeta segments. Amplification of the CDR3 region of rearranged TCR beta genes was performed with a multiplex PCR assay on genomic DNA. The Illumina HiSeq System was used to sequence the amplified TCR beta libraries as 87-base-pair reads. Under the source paper's analysis protocol: In a later analysis, 70 million to 95 million unique TCR beta chains were counted across the 650 to 750 repertoires, and roughly 11 million of these chains were shared by at least two donors. To remove PCR and sequencing errors, raw reads were error-corrected and collapsed into unique sequences using a nearest-neighbor algorithm that merged closely related sequences. Alignment of CDR3 sequences to IMGT reference sequences was used to assign V, D and J gene segments. Each retained sequence needed at least a six-nucleotide match to both a V gene segment and a J gene segment. Rearrangements were called productive when the CDR3 lacked stop codons and stayed in frame with V and J; all others were non-productive. CDR3 was defined according to IMGT convention as the region running from the second conserved V-encoded cysteine to the conserved J-encoded phenylalanine. The earlier analysis of about 610 of the donors excluded sequences that lacked an unambiguous match to a single V gene segment. An earlier analysis of a few hundred of the donors called V segments functional above 56.7% productive rearrangements and segregating when the between-donor standard deviation exceeded 5%. A statistical classification framework was developed to diagnose cytomegalovirus status using the catalog of TCR beta chain sequences. In a later analysis, TCR nucleotide sequences were compared against IMGT/GENE-DB human TR gene sequences so that V and J genes could be assigned. Using the TCRdist pipeline, a later analysis assigned CDR3 sequences along with most-parsimonious VDJ recombination scenarios. In a later analysis, every TCR beta chain was defined by the combination of its CDR3 amino acid sequence and its V-gene family, and reads without a unique V-gene family were dropped. As a way to deal with suspected cross-contamination and a sequencing artifact, a later analysis dropped 450 to 600 nucleotide sequences that were highly shared and had low generation probability. A later analysis calculated a clonal expansion index for each public chain from normalized within-repertoire ranks of inferred template counts. In a later analysis, generation probabilities were computed using a VDJ recombination model fitted to out-of-frame rearrangements, and the results were checked against IGoR. In a later analysis, hypergeometric tests were used to score TCR-TCR, TCR-HLA and TCR-CMV co-occurrence, with a repertoire-size bias correction applied to TCR pairs. To estimate false discovery rates, a later analysis permuted the HLA or CMV assignments 20 times. In a later analysis, co-occurring TCRs were grouped using DBSCAN, with TCRdist sequence similarity added in when clustering inside HLA-allele-positive subsets. For co-occurrence clustering, repertoires with fewer than 30,000 or more than 120,000 public chains were excluded, along with 5 or 6 repertoires with anomalous nucleotide sharing. TCRdb took this table from immuneACCESS and kept in-frame rearrangements with V and J called. Such tables lack part of the clones; where checked against another copy, unresolved V genes explain under half of the gap, and the rest is unexplained. V and J calls and clone size follow that table, whereas D and trimming were derived from the DNA. The sample yields 150,000 to 200,000 clones; roughly 85% were counted once. Over 0.95% of the sample comes from the top ten.

The record originates from a study of cytomegalovirus exposure and HLA in healthy donors (dated by TCRdb to 2016 to 2017). About the study as a whole: According to an earlier analysis of 587 of the donors, about 190 million T cells yielded 117 million unique TCR beta sequences and 276 Gb of sequence data. Approximately 330 gigabases of sequencing data and 91 million or so unique TCR sequences made up an early release that covered 500 to 700 HLA-typed donors. Of the approximately 400 genotyped donors, 65% to 90% fell in the genetic ancestry cluster associated with self-reported Caucasian donors. The study aimed to test whether cataloging public T cell receptors could reveal signatures of past pathogen exposure. Using immunosequencing, the study profiled T cell repertoires from fewer than 700 subjects and related those repertoires to cytomegalovirus serostatus. Along with the approximately 700-subject first cohort, a separate validation cohort of approximately 110 different subjects was used. To predict cytomegalovirus infection status, the study combined high-throughput TCR immunosequencing, statistical association of individual TCRs with disease status, and machine learning. A later analysis re-analyzed previously published TCR beta repertoires from roughly 630 donors and added high-resolution HLA genotyping to study TCR occurrence patterns. Rather than using new phenotypic data, the later analysis identified candidate immune exposures from TCR beta sequences and from how often those sequences occurred across donors. An earlier analysis of more than 450 of the donors used high-throughput TCR beta sequencing to judge whether each TCR beta V gene segment behaved as functional or pseudogenic. Alongside the repertoire data, information on donor age, sex, ethnicity and CMV serostatus was compiled. In a later genetic analysis, genome-wide SNP genotypes for about 60% of the 666 donors were used, and that subset was treated as a discovery cohort. Every repertoire in the discovery cohort had been generated on one and the same sequencing platform. HLA typing included class I and class II loci at four-digit resolution. The number of donors typed differed by locus, with roughly 620-630 for A, B, C, DRB1 and DQB1, 522 for DQA1, some 570 for DPA1, and about 450 for DPB1. Four or five DR-DQ haplotypes were handled as single units for association and clustering because linkage in the cohort was strong. Across around 400 genotyped donors of the cohort, an average of approximately 240,000 unique TCR beta nucleotide sequences per donor were sequenced, and 15% to 20% of those sequences were non-productive.

The paper's findings and limits, for the study overall: The study gave a list of some 150 TCR beta chains associated with cytomegalovirus. The cohort was sequenced for TCR beta chains only, and without alpha or paired-chain data the features that could be detected were limited. Linkage disequilibrium might explain the correlated functional status among segregating V segments, but an unknown experimental factor could not be excluded. In a later genetic analysis, a missense DCLRE1C variant was associated with V-gene and J-gene trimming of TCR beta chains, and the association was replicated in an independent cohort. The earlier analysis of a few hundred of the donors excluded 15 to 20 rarely observed V segments, including chromosome 9 orphons, because counts were too low. The presence/absence analyses assumed that sequencing depth was roughly uniform across donors, and that assumption may not be true. A later genetic analysis reported fewer N-insertions in productive TCRs among donors in an Asian-associated ancestry cluster than the roughly 700-donor mean. Because some donors lacked HLA typing at each locus, the association tests relied only on the typed subset. In a later analysis, TCR association rates were found to vary across HLA loci, with the most associated TCRs seen for DRB1 alleles and the fewest for HLA-C alleles. Specific HLA alleles were associated with more than 15,000 TCR beta sequences at a false discovery rate of 0.05 in a later analysis. Across donors, most TCR sequences were observed very rarely, whereas some public TCRs were present in many individuals. Most CMV-associated TCR beta chains appeared to be HLA-restricted in a later analysis, and the HLA associations seemed to be driven largely by CMV exposure. Three of the identified cytomegalovirus-associated TCR beta chains were confirmed in vitro to be specific for cytomegalovirus antigens. According to the authors, the approach could potentially be generalized to other disease states and immunological phenotypes. When HLA alleles, especially DR and DQ, strongly co-occurred, attributing TCR associations to individual alleles was difficult. A further reported finding was that TCR beta sequences accurately predicted the HLA-A and HLA-B alleles for most subjects in the first cohort. A later analysis reported that several top co-occurrence clusters appeared linked to parvovirus B19, influenza, CMV and Epstein-Barr virus. CMV serostatus was the only immune exposure information available for the cohort. A cluster of highly shared sequence variants was judged likely to represent a technical artifact of the sequencing pipeline. An earlier analysis of approximately 570 of the donors showed that most TCR beta V segments appeared in productive rearrangements either about 90% or about 30% of the time, which broadly matched IMGT annotations. The classifier was reported to diagnose cytomegalovirus status with high specificity and sensitivity in both the original cohort and the validation cohort. In a later analysis, HLA-associated TCR beta chains were found to be more clonally expanded and to have lower generation probabilities than equally common non-associated chains.

Sequences were obtained from PBMCs. This receptor was identified in a woman between 50 and 59 years old in good health and CMV-seropositive.

The nucleotide sequence reads TGTGCCAGCAGTTACAGTGGGAATCAGCCCCAGCATTTT. Translation gives CASSYSGNQPQHF. The chain links TRBV2 with TRBJ1-5, with the D gene uncertain. Via the germline V gene, CDR1 is SNHLY and CDR2 FYNNEI. V and J are truncated by 5 bases and 4 bases respectively, leaving an intervening sequence of 9 bases. From its cysteine to its phenylalanine, the CDR3 spans 13 amino acids. Only CDR3 DNA remains: 39 bases, in frame from the first base.